The T cell receptor beta chain under discussion was sequenced for a study of cytomegalovirus exposure and HLA in healthy donors. Whole-study findings and limits: Most of the CMV-associated TCR beta chains (in a later analysis) appeared to be HLA-restricted.

CDR1 and CDR2 from the germline V gene are SEHNR and FQNEAQ (reference sequence). Trimming left V 5 bases short and J 0 bases short, with 14 bases between. This CDR3 contains 17 residues. The PCR was carried out with 60 Vbeta primers and 13 Jbeta primers. Here immunoSEQ multiplex PCR was the method, and the copy in TCRdb shows in-frame clones only, minus some. The sample records tens of thousands of clones, roughly 79% being singletons. Concerning this clone itself: Its antigen remains unknown.

This rearrangement joins TRBV7-9 to TRBJ1-6, with D perhaps TRBD1 (5 bases). The origin of this receptor is a man aged 25-45 years in good health and CMV-seronegative. What was sequenced was PBMCs. The CDR3 nucleotides are TGTGCCAGCAGCCGACGGCAGGGAAGCTCCTATAATTCACCCCTCCACTTT. The encoded protein is CASSRRQGSSYNSPLHF.